One sample yielded the 8 T cell receptor beta chains listed below, sequenced in a study of blood T cell repertoires in COVID-19. TCRdb keeps only in-frame clones here, not all; method: immunoSEQ multiplex PCR. The sample records 300,000 to 450,000 clones, about 80% being singletons. The sample taken for sequencing was peripheral blood. Every receptor here comes from a human donor with acute or convalescent COVID-19. The donor label of this sample is uncertain.

The rearrangement uses TRBV5-1 and TRBJ2-7; TRBD2 matches at 15 bases. Germline assignment: CDR1 SGHRS and CDR2 YFSETQ. Trimming removed 4 bases from V and 1 base from J; junction bases left unmatched: 6. There are 17 residues in the CDR3. The CDR3 loop reads CASSDPGLAGGSYEQYF. DNA for the CDR3: TGCGCCAGCAGCGATCCGGGACTAGCGGGGGGATCCTACGAGCAGTACTTC.

The V call is TRBV7-2, the J call TRBJ2-3; D remains ambiguous. V was shortened by 8 bases and J by 0 bases, with 9 bases between the two germline ends. This CDR3 comprises 13 residues. Germline V lookup: CDR1 SGHTA, CDR2 FQGNSA. Here the CDR3 reads CASRWASTDTQYF. CDR3 nucleotides: TGTGCCAGCCGGTGGGCTAGCACAGATACGCAGTATTTT.

The chain links TRBV29-1 to TRBJ1-2; a weak D match, TRBD1 (5 bases). The V and J ends lost 4 bases and 1 base respectively, with 10 bases between them. Germline CDR1 reads SQVTM; CDR2 reads ANQGSEA. The CDR3 has 13 amino acids. The CDR3: CSVGQSINYGYTF. CDR3 sequence (DNA): TGCAGCGTTGGACAGTCGATTAACTATGGCTACACCTTC.

This chain connects TRBV6-5 to TRBJ2-7, with 9 bases aligning to TRBD1. The CDR3 contains 13 residues. Per germline, CDR1 MNHEY and CDR2 SVGAGI. The junction had 5 bases not matched to a gene; V was cut back by 8 bases and J by 3 bases. The CDR3 is CASFPGQGYEQYF. The CDR3 nucleotides read TGTGCCAGCTTCCCGGGACAGGGCTACGAGCAGTACTTC.

This chain uses TRBV19 with TRBJ2-1, with 13 bases identical to TRBD2. Trimming took 4 bases from V and 9 from J; bases not matched to a gene: 9. This CDR3 has 16 amino acids. CDR1 LNHDA and CDR2 SQIVND come from the germline V gene (reference sequence). The CDR3 DNA follows: TGTGCCAGTAGTAACCCGACTAGCGGGAGGTCGCTTGAGCAGTTCTTC. It is translated as CASSNPTSGRSLEQFF.

The chain links TRBV30 to TRBJ2-7; 11 nucleotides align to TRBD2. The CDR3 sequence is 17 residues long. Trimming at V came to 2 bases and at J to 3 bases, leaving 12 bases not matched to a gene. Germline V gives CDR1 GTSNPN, CDR2 SVGIG (reference sequence). The CDR3 coding sequence is TGTGCCTGGAGTAGGCCCCCAACGGGACTAGCGGACTACGAGCAGTACTTC. It yields the protein CAWSRPPTGLADYEQYF.

This chain links TRBV2 with TRBJ2-1; D might be TRBD1 (6 bases). V lost 6 bases to trimming and J lost 3 bases, with 9 bases between them. The CDR3 runs to 13 residues. Germline CDR1 reads SNHLY; CDR2 reads FYNNEI. The CDR3 loop reads CASSWDNYNEQFF. DNA of the CDR3: TGTGCCAGCAGCTGGGACAACTACAATGAGCAGTTCTTC.

V and J are TRBV30 and TRBJ2-7; no reliable D call. Deletions cut 2 bases from V and 3 bases from J, with 8 bases between. CDR1 GTSNPN and CDR2 SVGIG come from the germline V gene (reference sequence). This CDR3 comprises 12 residues. The CDR3 DNA reads TGTGCCTGGAGTCCGACAAGCTACGAGCAGTACTTC. It yields the protein CAWSPTSYEQYF. Full variable domain (rest looked up from reference TRBV30 and TRBJ2-7): SQTIHQWPATLVQPVGSPLSLECTVEGTSNPNLYWYRQAAGRGLQLLFYSVGIGQISSEVPQNLSASRPQDRQFILSSKKLLLSDSGFYLCAWSPTSYEQYFGPGTRLTVT.